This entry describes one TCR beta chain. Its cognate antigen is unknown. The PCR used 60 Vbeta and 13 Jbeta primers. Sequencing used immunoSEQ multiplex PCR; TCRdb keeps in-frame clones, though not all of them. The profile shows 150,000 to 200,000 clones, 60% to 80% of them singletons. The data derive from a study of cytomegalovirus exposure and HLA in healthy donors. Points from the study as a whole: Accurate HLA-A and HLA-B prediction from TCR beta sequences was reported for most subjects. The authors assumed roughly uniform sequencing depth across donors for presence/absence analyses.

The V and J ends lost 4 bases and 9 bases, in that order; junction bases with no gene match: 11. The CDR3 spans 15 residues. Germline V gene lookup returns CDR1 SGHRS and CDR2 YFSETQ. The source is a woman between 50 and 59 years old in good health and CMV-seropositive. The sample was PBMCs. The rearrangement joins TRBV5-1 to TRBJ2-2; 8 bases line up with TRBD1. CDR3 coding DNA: TGCGCCAGCAGCCCCGGACAGGGTTCTCCGAGGGAGCTGTTTTTT. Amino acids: CASSPGQGSPRELFF.